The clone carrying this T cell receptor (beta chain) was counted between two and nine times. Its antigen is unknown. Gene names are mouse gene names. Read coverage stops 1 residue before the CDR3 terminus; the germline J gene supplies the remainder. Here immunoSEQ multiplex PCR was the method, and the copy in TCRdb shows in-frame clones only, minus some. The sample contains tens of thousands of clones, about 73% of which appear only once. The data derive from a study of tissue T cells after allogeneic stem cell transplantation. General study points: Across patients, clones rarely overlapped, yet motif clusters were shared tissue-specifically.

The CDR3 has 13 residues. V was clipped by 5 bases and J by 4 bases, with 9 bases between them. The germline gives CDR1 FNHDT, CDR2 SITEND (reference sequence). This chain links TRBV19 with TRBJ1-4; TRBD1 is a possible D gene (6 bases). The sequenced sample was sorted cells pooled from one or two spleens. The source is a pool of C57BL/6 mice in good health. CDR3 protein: CASSRDINERLFF. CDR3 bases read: TGTGCCAGCAGCCGGGACATCAACGAAAGATTATTT.